The next 21 T cell receptor beta chains were all read from a single sample in a study of shared clonotypes between healthy human individuals. Here immunoSEQ multiplex PCR was the method, and the copy in TCRdb shows in-frame clones only, minus some. Among fewer than 2.5 million clones listed, over 85% were seen once. The sample comprised naive CD4+ T cells from PBMCs. The subset is: CD45RA+ positively selected. The receptors were sampled from a man younger than 30 in good health. Some clones in this sample may be carry-over from other donors' samples.

The V and J genes are TRBV27 and TRBJ1-2; D remains unclear. Germline V gene sequence: CDR1 MNHEY, CDR2 SMNVEV (reference sequence). CDR3 size: 13 residues. V lost 2 bases and J lost 2, with 6 bases in between. The CDR3 DNA is TGTGCCAGCAGTTTAGCAGGCAACTATGGCTACACCTTC. It is translated as CASSLAGNYGYTF.

Turning to this clone: Other DNA sequences of this sample code for an identical CDR3. V and J are TRBV18 and TRBJ2-7; D uncertain. Trimming took 3 bases from V and 4 from J, leaving 13 bases between them. CDR1 KGHSH and CDR2 LQKENI come from the germline V gene. CDR3 length: 14 amino acids. The CDR3 coding sequence is TGTGCCAGCTCACCGGGGTCAGGTTCATACGAGCAGTACTTC. It encodes CASSPGSGSYEQYF.

The chain employs TRBV7-6 and TRBJ1-2; maybe TRBD1 (6 bases). The CDR3 extends over 13 amino acids. Trimming took 5 bases from V and 8 from J, leaving 15 bases between them. Germline CDR1 reads SGHVS; CDR2 reads FNYEAQ. The CDR3 bases are TGTGCCAGCAGCCGGCAGGGGACGAGGGGCTACACCTTC. Residues: CASSRQGTRGYTF.

The chain employs TRBV19 and TRBJ1-5, with TRBD1 matching 8 bases. Germline V gene lookup returns CDR1 LNHDA and CDR2 SQIVND (reference sequence). This CDR3 has 15 residues. The V gene end was trimmed by 7 bases and the J gene end by 11 bases; junction bases not matched to a gene: 16. This CDR3 reads CASTDRTGLPQSQHF. The DNA for the CDR3 is TGTGCCAGTACCGACAGGACAGGGCTGCCCCAATCCCAGCATTTT.

The rearrangement links TRBV4-2 to TRBJ2-3, with D possibly TRBD1 on 5 matching bases. The CDR3 has 14 residues. Germline V gene sequence: CDR1 LGHNA, CDR2 YNFKEQ. V was pared by 4 bases and J by 5 bases, with 13 bases between. The CDR3 sequence is CASSPNRILDTQYF. CDR3 sequence (DNA): TGTGCCAGCAGCCCAAACAGGATTTTAGATACGCAGTATTTT.

The chain uses TRBV28 and TRBJ1-5, with 7 bases fitting TRBD1. V was pared by 4 bases and J by 4 bases, with 10 bases of the junction left unmatched. This CDR3 is built from 16 residues. CDR1 is MDHEN, CDR2 SYDVKM, per germline. The CDR3 sequence is CASSSLDRAQNQPQHF. CDR3 nucleotide sequence: TGTGCCAGCAGTTCCCTCGACAGGGCCCAAAATCAGCCCCAGCATTTT.

About this clone: Because the CDR3's place on the DNA is in doubt, the DNA is left out and the CDR3 is given as listed by TCRdb. The CDR3 spells CASSKVAGGIGEKLFF. The chain employs TRBV21-1 and TRBJ1-4; the listed D gene, TRBD1, was not tested against the DNA. TRBV21-1 is a recognized pseudogene. Ends included, the CDR3 has 16 residues.

The genes are TRBV15 and TRBJ2-7; no firm D call. Trimming left V 3 bases short and J 4 bases short, with 10 bases between. The CDR3 has 13 residues. The germline V gene encodes CDR1 LNHNV and CDR2 YYDKDF (reference sequence). This chain's CDR3 is CATSSRLGYEQYF. The CDR3 DNA is TGTGCCACCAGCAGCCGACTTGGGTACGAGCAGTACTTC.

This chain connects TRBV7-9 to TRBJ2-7; no definite D call. Germline CDR1 SEHNR, CDR2 FQNEAQ (reference sequence). CDR3 length: 13 residues. The V and J ends lost 5 bases and 0 bases respectively, with 8 bases between them. The CDR3: CASSPGLSYEQYF. In nucleotides, the CDR3 is TGTGCCAGCAGCCCGGGCCTCTCCTACGAGCAGTACTTC.

The chain carries TRBV5-1 and TRBJ1-6; 11 bases align to TRBD1. The V gene end was trimmed by 2 bases and the J gene end by 7 bases; junction bases not matched to a gene: 5. Germline CDR1 reads SGHRS; CDR2 reads YFSETQ. CDR3 size: 16 residues. The CDR3 DNA sequence: TGCGCCAGCAGCTTTGGACAGGGGGCAGGGAATTCACCCCTCCACTTT. It encodes CASSFGQGAGNSPLHF.

This chain links TRBV7-2 with TRBJ2-3; D is undetermined. Trimming left V 4 bases short and J 5 bases short, with 13 bases between. The CDR3 runs to 14 residues. Germline assignment: CDR1 SGHTA and CDR2 FQGNSA. The DNA for the CDR3 is TGTGCCAGCAGCTCCCCTTCCGGTAGAGATACGCAGTATTTT. This sequence encodes CASSSPSGRDTQYF.

This chain uses TRBV27 with TRBJ2-5; D remains unclear. The V gene's germline CDR1 is MNHEY and CDR2 SMNVEV (reference sequence). V lost 6 bases and J lost 0, with 11 bases in between. There are 14 residues in the CDR3. CDR3 sequence: CASRPYSYQETQYF. CDR3 DNA: TGTGCCAGCAGGCCTTACAGTTACCAAGAGACCCAGTACTTC.

In its sample, this clone was seen once. This same CDR3 is encoded by further DNA sequences in the sample. This chain joins TRBV29-1 and TRBJ2-3; 7 positions match TRBD2. Trimming cost V 0 bases and J 3 bases; bases outside gene matches: 0. The germline V gene has CDR1 SQVTM and CDR2 ANQGSEA. The CDR3 has 13 amino acids. CDR3 bases: TGCAGCGTTGAAGAGGGAGGGACAGATACGCAGTATTTT. Its protein product is CSVEEGGTDTQYF.

The genes are TRBV29-1 and TRBJ2-7; no clear D gene. The CDR3 has 10 residues. Per germline, CDR1 SQVTM and CDR2 ANQGSEA. The V and J ends lost 7 bases and 5 bases respectively, with 9 bases between them. The CDR3 region is CSALENEQYF. CDR3 sequence (DNA): TGCAGCGCCCTCGAGAACGAGCAGTACTTC.

The chain links TRBV15 to TRBJ1-4; D is undetermined. CDR3 length: 17 residues. Deletions cut 0 bases from V and 4 bases from J, with 15 bases between. Germline loops: CDR1 LNHNV, CDR2 YYDKDF (reference sequence). The CDR3 coding sequence is TGTGCCACCAGCAGAGATGGGAGGGTTCAGAGTAATGAAAAACTGTTTTTT. Translation: CATSRDGRVQSNEKLFF.

This clone was found a few times. The rearrangement joins TRBV6-1 to TRBJ1-2; 8 positions agree with TRBD1. The CDR3 runs to 14 residues. Germline V gives CDR1 MNHNS, CDR2 SASEGT. V was clipped by 4 bases and J by 5 bases; unmatched bases: 6. CDR3 protein: CASSADRASYGYTF. CDR3 coding DNA: TGTGCCAGCAGTGCGGACAGGGCATCGTATGGCTACACCTTC.

J is TRBJ2-3 and V is TRBV6-6, with D perhaps being TRBD1 or TRBD2 (6 bases each). V was cut by 3 bases and J by 5 bases, with 12 bases left in between. CDR3 size: 14 residues. Germline values: CDR1 MNHNY, CDR2 SVGAGI (reference sequence). DNA for the CDR3: TGTGCCAGCAGTTATATACAGGGAGGAGATACGCAGTATTTT. Translating it yields CASSYIQGGDTQYF.

This clone was seen a few times. The chain joins TRBV2 to TRBJ2-5, with D unresolved. Germline V gives CDR1 SNHLY, CDR2 FYNNEI. Trimming took 4 bases from V and 5 from J, leaving 11 bases between them. The CDR3 consists of 13 residues. CDR3 nucleotides: TGTGCCAGCAGTGTTGGCCTGACGGAGACCCAGTACTTC. It yields the protein CASSVGLTETQYF.

The V call is TRBV11-1, the J call TRBJ1-1, with TRBD1 matching 11 bases. The V and J ends lost 5 bases and 3 bases, in that order; junction bases with no gene match: 2. This CDR3 is 14 amino acids long. CDR1 is SGHAT and CDR2 is FQDESV in the germline V gene (reference sequence). This chain's CDR3 is CASSRDRGDTEAFF. CDR3 in DNA: TGTGCCAGCAGCCGGGACAGGGGGGACACTGAAGCTTTCTTT.

This clone has just one count. The chain carries TRBV7-6 and TRBJ2-2; 9 bases line up with TRBD1. Trimming removed 3 bases from V and 7 bases from J; junction bases left unmatched: 12. CDR1 is SGHVS, CDR2 FNYEAQ, per germline. The CDR3 sequence is 17 residues long. CDR3 sequence (DNA): TGTGCCAGCAGCTTTTTGGGACAAGGACAGGGGTACGGGGAGCTGTTTTTT. Translated, it gives CASSFLGQGQGYGELFF.

This sequence joins TRBV7-8 and TRBJ1-4; no clear D. The V gene's germline CDR1 is SGHVS and CDR2 FQNEAQ. The CDR3 is 16 residues long. Trimming shortened V by 5 bases and J by 8 bases, and 21 bases separated the two germline ends. The CDR3 sequence: CASSVGPGHRPEKLFF. The CDR3 coding sequence is TGTGCCAGCAGCGTAGGCCCCGGTCATCGCCCGGAAAAACTGTTTTTT.